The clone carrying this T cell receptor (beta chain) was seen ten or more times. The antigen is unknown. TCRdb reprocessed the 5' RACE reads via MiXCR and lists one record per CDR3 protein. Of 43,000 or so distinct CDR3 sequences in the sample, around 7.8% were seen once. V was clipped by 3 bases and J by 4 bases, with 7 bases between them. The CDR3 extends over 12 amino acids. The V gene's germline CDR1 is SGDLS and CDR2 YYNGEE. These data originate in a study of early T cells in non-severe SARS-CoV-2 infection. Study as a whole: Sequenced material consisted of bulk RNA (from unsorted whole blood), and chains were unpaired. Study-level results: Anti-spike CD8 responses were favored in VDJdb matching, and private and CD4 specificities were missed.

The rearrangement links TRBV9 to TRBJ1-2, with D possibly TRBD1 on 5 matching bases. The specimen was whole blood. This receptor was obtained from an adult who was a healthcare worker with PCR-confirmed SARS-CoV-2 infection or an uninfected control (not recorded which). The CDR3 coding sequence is TGTGCCAGCAGCGCAGGGCTCTATGGCTACACCTTC. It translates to CASSAGLYGYTF.